The 31 T cell receptor beta chains presented below share a single source sample, sequenced in a study of vaccination and CD4 T cells after COVID-19. The assay that was used to sequence DNA from cultured CD4+ T cells was the Oncomine TCR Beta short-read assay. TCRdb redid the calling of the PCR reads with MiXCR, one entry per CDR3 protein. The data hold about 20,000 distinct CDR3 sequences, with around two fifths observed a single time. Time point: late sampling 161 to 241 days after vaccination in a few convalescent patients. Treatment: approximately nine-day PBMC culture with coronavirus spike peptide pools or control peptides (ViraFEST assay). Which antigens these TCRs recognize remains unknown. The source material was CD4+ T cells from blood, cultured in vitro, sampled about 7 months after SARS-CoV-2 vaccination. The receptors stem from a human donor who had recovered from COVID-19.

This chain joins TRBV2 and TRBJ1-2, with 7 positions matching TRBD1. J was trimmed by 8 bases and V by 2 bases; bases with no gene match: 5. There are 13 residues in the CDR3. Germline lookup yields CDR1 SNHLY and CDR2 FYNNEI. CDR3 in amino acids: CASSESGGGGYTF. The DNA for the CDR3 is TGTGCCAGCAGTGAATCAGGGGGGGGAGGCTACACCTTC. The full variable domain, with the rest looked up from reference TRBV2 and TRBJ1-2, is EPEVTQTPSHQVTQMGQEVILRCVPISNHLYFYWYRQILGQKVEFLVSFYNNEISEKSEIFDDQFSVERPDGSNFTLKIRSTKLEDSAMYFCASSESGGGGYTFGSGTRLTVV.

In its sample, this clonotype ranks as medium-sized (0.01 to 0.1%). The rearrangement joins TRBV6-1 to TRBJ1-6; the D is unclear. CDR3 length: 14 residues. Germline CDR1 and CDR2: MNHNS and SASEGT. V was clipped by 4 bases and J by 2 bases, with 6 bases between them. In DNA, the CDR3 is TGTGCCAGCAGTGCCGGACCCTATAATTCACCCCTCCACTTT. Protein product: CASSAGPYNSPLHF.

J is TRBJ1-6 and V is TRBV25-1, with a possible D match to TRBD1 (5 bases). The CDR3 length is 17 residues. Germline V lookup: CDR1 MGHDK, CDR2 SYGVNS. V lost 0 bases and J 1 base, leaving 10 bases between the germline ends. Written as DNA, the CDR3 is TGTGCCAGCAGTGAATATACGAGGGGATCCTATAATTCACCCCTCCACTTT. Amino acids: CASSEYTRGSYNSPLHF.

The CDR3 region has the DNA TGCAGTGCTCAAGCGGGAGTTTTCTACGAGCAGTACTTC. Translating it yields CSAQAGVFYEQYF. V and J are TRBV20-1 and TRBJ2-7; TRBD2 aligns across 8 bases. The CDR3 has 13 amino acids. Per germline, CDR1 DFQATT and CDR2 SNEGSKA (reference sequence). J was trimmed by 3 bases and V by 5 bases; bases with no gene match: 6.

In nucleotides, the CDR3 is TGTGCCAGCAGAACACATCAGACTAGCGGGGGGGAGCAGTTCTTC. Translated: CASRTHQTSGGEQFF. The chain joins TRBV27 to TRBJ2-1; 13 bases align to TRBD2. The CDR3 is 15 residues long. The germline gives CDR1 MNHEY, CDR2 SMNVEV (reference sequence). Trimming cost V 6 bases and J 10 bases; bases outside gene matches: 9.

The chain uses TRBV5-1 and TRBJ2-5; perhaps TRBD2 as D (6 bases). V gave up 0 bases and J gave up 0 bases, with 9 bases separating them. Germline-derived CDR1 and CDR2 are SGHRS and YFSETQ. This CDR3 is built from 15 residues. The CDR3, as DNA: TGCGCCAGCAGCTTGGGGAGGGCGTACCAAGAGACCCAGTACTTC. Protein product: CASSLGRAYQETQYF.

In its sample, this clonotype was seen a few times. The chain is built from TRBV19 and TRBJ1-5; tentative D call: TRBD1 (5 bases). The V gene's germline CDR1 is LNHDA and CDR2 SQIVND (reference sequence). The CDR3 is made up of 11 amino acids. The CDR3 region has the DNA TGTGCTGGGGGATACAATCAGCCCCAGCATTTT. Amino acid sequence: CAGGYNQPQHF.

This clonotype has a single count. The chain has TRBV27 and TRBJ1-2; 9 bases map to TRBD1. V shed 5 bases, J shed 7 bases, and the junction held 11 bases outside the gene matches. Germline values: CDR1 MNHEY, CDR2 SMNVEV (reference sequence). This CDR3 is built from 15 residues. CDR3 sequence reads: CASSLTPDRGFGYTF. CDR3 DNA sequence: TGTGCCAGCAGTCTAACCCCGGACAGGGGATTTGGCTACACCTTC.

This chain connects TRBV12-3 or TRBV12-4 to TRBJ2-6; no definite D call. Trimming removed 5 bases at V and 4 bases at J, with 9 bases between. The CDR3 extends over 14 amino acids. CDR3 region: CASSLVLGANVLTF. The CDR3 DNA sequence: TGTGCCAGCAGTCTAGTATTGGGGGCCAACGTCCTGACTTTC.

This clonotype turned up a few times. Written as DNA, the CDR3 is TGTGCCAGCAGTCCTCTAGGGACAGGGTTTTTCCAGCCCCAGCATTTT. Amino acid sequence: CASSPLGTGFFQPQHF. The chain links TRBV27 to TRBJ1-5, with TRBD1 matching 9 bases. V trimming: 5 bases; J trimming: 7 bases; junction bases outside the gene matches: 12. The CDR3 spans 16 residues. CDR1 and CDR2 (germline): MNHEY, SMNVEV (reference sequence).

This clonotype was detected a few times. This chain uses TRBV7-2 with TRBJ1-2; 12 bases line up with TRBD1. The CDR3 sequence is 15 residues long. Germline CDR1 SGHTA, CDR2 FQGNSA. V dropped 4 bases and J dropped 4; count of bases not matched to a gene: 4. CDR3 in DNA: TGTGCCAGCAGCTCCGGGACAGGGGGCGGCTATGGCTACACCTTC. Amino acid sequence: CASSSGTGGGYGYTF.

The chain combines TRBV7-8 with TRBJ2-3; the match to TRBD2 covers 9 bases. J gave up 0 bases and V 6 bases, and 10 bases lay outside the gene matches. The CDR3 is 17 amino acids. CDR1 and CDR2 (germline): SGHVS, FQNEAQ. This chain's CDR3 is CASRTLSAGGSTDTQYF. CDR3 in DNA: TGTGCCAGCAGAACTCTCTCGGCGGGAGGGAGCACAGATACGCAGTATTTT.

The CDR3 spells CASSELALSTDTQYF. In DNA, the CDR3 is TGTGCCAGCAGTGAGTTAGCTTTAAGCACAGATACGCAGTATTTT. V usage is TRBV2 and J usage is TRBJ2-3; D is undetermined. Germline assignment: CDR1 SNHLY and CDR2 FYNNEI. The V end was cut by 3 bases, the J end by 0 bases, with 10 bases between. This CDR3 has 15 amino acids.

This chain joins TRBV7-6 and TRBJ2-5; a possible D gene is TRBD2 (5 bases). Germline V gene data show CDR1 as SGHVS and CDR2 as FNYEAQ. Trimming cost V 2 bases and J 5 bases, with 18 bases left between them. The length of the CDR3 is 16 residues. CDR3: CASSLTGFRAWETQYF. CDR3 coding DNA: TGTGCCAGCAGCTTAACGGGGTTCCGCGCCTGGGAGACCCAGTACTTC.

The chain combines TRBV7-2 with TRBJ2-3; perhaps TRBD1 as D (5 bases). Looked up from germline, CDR1 is SGHTA and CDR2 is FQGNSA. Trimming removed 5 bases from V and 4 bases from J, with 10 bases in between. The CDR3 runs 13 residues. The chain's CDR3 is CASSQETADTQYF. DNA for the CDR3: TGTGCCAGCAGCCAGGAGACAGCAGATACGCAGTATTTT.

CDR3 residues: CASSQVPGTGAYGYTF. Written as DNA, the CDR3 is TGCGCCAGCAGCCAAGTTCCCGGGACAGGGGCCTATGGCTACACCTTC. The gene calls are TRBV4-1 and TRBJ1-2; 10 nucleotides line up with TRBD1. The CDR3 loop spans 16 amino acids. Trimming took 1 base from V and 4 from J; bases not matched to a gene: 6. CDR1 is MGHRA and CDR2 is YSYEKL in the germline V gene.

V and J are TRBV6-1 and TRBJ2-7; no clear D. The CDR3 covers 14 residues. Trimming removed 2 bases at V and 0 bases at J, with 8 bases between. Germline CDR1 reads MNHNS; CDR2 reads SASEGT. Here the CDR3 reads CASSEWSVSYEQYF. The CDR3, as DNA: TGTGCCAGCAGTGAATGGAGTGTCTCCTACGAGCAGTACTTC.

The V call is TRBV20-1, the J call TRBJ2-1, with unresolved D. The CDR3 covers 14 residues. V shed 4 bases and J shed 0 bases, with 10 bases lying between them. Germline values: CDR1 DFQATT, CDR2 SNEGSKA (reference sequence). The CDR3 nucleotides read TGCAGTGCTAACCGCTCGAGCTCCTACAATGAGCAGTTCTTC. Encoded protein: CSANRSSSYNEQFF.

The chain has TRBV18 and TRBJ1-5; D may be TRBD1 (6 bases). This CDR3 contains 15 residues. The germline V and J ends were trimmed by 1 base and 8 bases, with 15 bases remaining between them. The V gene's germline CDR1 is KGHSH and CDR2 LQKENI. The CDR3 loop reads CASSPRDGGPKPQHF. For the CDR3, the DNA is TGTGCCAGCTCACCACGGGACGGGGGGCCTAAGCCCCAGCATTTT.

This chain links TRBV7-2 with TRBJ1-2; 7 bases line up with TRBD1. Germline V CDR1 and CDR2: SGHTA, FQGNSA. The J segment lost 5 bases and the V segment lost 5 bases, leaving 8 bases of the junction unmatched. The CDR3 is 14 amino acids. The CDR3 protein is CASSGTGQSYGYTF. The CDR3 nucleotides read TGTGCCAGCAGCGGAACGGGACAGTCTTATGGCTACACCTTC. Full variable domain (rest looked up from reference TRBV7-2 and TRBJ1-2): GAGVSQSPSNKVTEKGKDVELRCDPISGHTALYWYRQSLGQGLEFLIYFQGNSAPDKSGLPSDRFSAERTGGSVSTLTIQRTQQEDSAVYLCASSGTGQSYGYTFGSGTRLTVV.

This clonotype showed up just a few times. A far larger clone differs by one base, so this is likely a read error. This chain joins TRBV7-9 and TRBJ1-1; unclear D gene. CDR1 is SEHNR, CDR2 FQNEAQ, per germline (reference sequence). The CDR3 is 13 amino acids. The CDR3 region is CASGLVTAGEAFF. CDR3 nucleotides: TGTGCCAGCGGCTTGGTCACAGCGGGTGAAGCTTTCTTT.

The chain is built from TRBV5-8 and TRBJ2-4; the match to TRBD1 covers 9 bases. The CDR3 has 14 amino acids. The germline CDR1 and CDR2 sequences are SGHTS and YDEGEE. Losses at the gene ends were 0 bases for V and 8 bases for J; bases not matched to a gene: 3. The CDR3 spells CASSLDRGRDIQYF. CDR3 DNA sequence: TGTGCCAGCAGCTTGGACAGGGGGCGTGACATTCAGTACTTC.

In its sample, this clonotype was seen a few times. The chain links TRBV6-1 to TRBJ2-5; tentative D call: TRBD2 (6 bases). Germline values: CDR1 MNHNS, CDR2 SASEGT. This CDR3 is built from 14 residues. V was pared by 6 bases and J by 1 base, with 12 bases between. The chain's CDR3 is CASRGRQLQETQYF. CDR3 bases: TGTGCCAGCAGGGGGAGGCAGCTCCAAGAGACCCAGTACTTC.

Points on this clonotype: An end of the junction does not agree with germline; a read error may underlie this. The chain has TRBV24-1 and TRBJ1-1; D unresolved. This CDR3 region has 17 residues. The germline CDR1 and CDR2 sequences are KGHDR and SFDVKD. Here the CDR3 DNA reads TGTGCCACCAGTGATAATGCGGTCTGCCGATTGAACACTGGAGCTTTCTTT. The encoded protein is CATSDNAVCRLNTGAFF.

The V and J genes are TRBV6-8 and TRBJ2-7; D gene unclear. In germline, CDR1 is MNHGY, CDR2 SAAAGT. The CDR3 extends over 15 amino acids. Trimming shortened V by 5 bases and J by 5 bases, and 19 bases separated the two germline ends. CDR3 amino acids: CASSRRIRLLDEQYF. CDR3 coding DNA: TGTGCCAGCAGTCGCCGTATTAGGCTCCTGGACGAGCAGTACTTC.

This clonotype has more than one count but fewer than ten. J is TRBJ1-2 and V is TRBV27, with 9 bases fitting TRBD1. CDR1 is MNHEY, CDR2 SMNVEV, per germline (reference sequence). CDR3 length: 14 residues. The V gene end was trimmed by 6 bases and the J gene end by 7 bases; junction bases not matched to a gene: 9. The CDR3 bases are TGTGCCAGCAGGCCAAACGACAGGGGGGGTGGCTACACCTTC. Translated, it gives CASRPNDRGGGYTF.

The chain links TRBV20-1 to TRBJ1-5; 8 nucleotides match TRBD1. The V gene's germline CDR1 is DFQATT and CDR2 SNEGSKA (reference sequence). CDR3 size: 15 residues. Trimming at V came to 0 bases and at J to 2 bases, leaving 3 bases not matched to a gene. The CDR3 protein is CSARDDRGGNQPQHF. The CDR3 DNA sequence: TGCAGTGCTAGAGACGACAGGGGAGGCAATCAGCCCCAGCATTTT.

The chain is built from TRBV19 and TRBJ1-1; TRBD1 is a possible D gene (6 bases). The germline V and J ends were trimmed by 4 bases and 0 bases, with 15 bases remaining between them. Germline CDR1 and CDR2: LNHDA and SQIVND (reference sequence). The CDR3 has 16 residues. Written as DNA, the CDR3 is TGTGCCAGTAGTAGCGTCGGTGGGGGGCTGAACACTGAAGCTTTCTTT. Translated, it gives CASSSVGGGLNTEAFF.

The chain is built from TRBV2 and TRBJ1-5; no clear D gene. The ends were cut back, 5 bases at V and 5 bases at J, with 16 bases in the middle. Germline CDR1 is SNHLY and CDR2 is FYNNEI. The CDR3 is 15 amino acids. The CDR3 region has the DNA TGTGCCAGCAGTCCATCGACCCCCGGGGATCAGCCCCAGCATTTT. Protein: CASSPSTPGDQPQHF.

This sequence joins TRBV4-1 and TRBJ1-2, with no clear D. CDR1 is MGHRA and CDR2 is YSYEKL in the germline V gene. CDR3 length: 15 amino acids. V dropped 1 base and J dropped 8 bases, with 17 bases sitting between them. CDR3 bases: TGCGCCAGCAGCCAAGTATATGGGCTCCCGAGGGGCTACACCTTC. As protein: CASSQVYGLPRGYTF.

This chain joins TRBV28 and TRBJ2-1; the match to TRBD2 covers 10 bases. The germline V gene encodes CDR1 MDHEN and CDR2 SYDVKM. The ends lost 8 bases at V and 0 bases at J; junction bases unmatched: 7. The CDR3 consists of 16 residues. The CDR3 reads CASVQREGSSYNEQFF. As DNA, the CDR3 is TGTGCCAGCGTCCAGCGGGAGGGGAGCTCCTACAATGAGCAGTTCTTC.